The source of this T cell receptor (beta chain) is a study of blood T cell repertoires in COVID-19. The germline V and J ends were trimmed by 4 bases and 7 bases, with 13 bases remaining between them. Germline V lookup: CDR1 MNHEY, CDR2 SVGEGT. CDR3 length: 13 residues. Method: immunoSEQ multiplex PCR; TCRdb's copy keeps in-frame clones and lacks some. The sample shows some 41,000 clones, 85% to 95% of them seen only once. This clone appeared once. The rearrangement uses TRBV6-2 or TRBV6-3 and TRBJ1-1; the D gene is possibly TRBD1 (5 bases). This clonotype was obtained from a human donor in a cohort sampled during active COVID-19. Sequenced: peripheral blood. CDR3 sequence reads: CASSFPGGSEAFF. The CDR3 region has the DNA TGTGCCAGCAGTTTCCCGGGGGGGAGTGAAGCTTTCTTT.